The subject of this entry is one TCR beta chain. The target antigen is unknown. The V gene lost 6 bases and the J gene lost 0 bases, with 5 bases spanning the gap. The CDR3 consists of 12 residues. Looked up from germline, CDR1 is MNHEY and CDR2 is SMNVEV (reference sequence). These data belong to a study of graft-versus-host responses after intestinal transplantation. The study's findings and limits: GvH clones surfaced in recipient marrow, some emerging earlier in ileum or blood. Circulating GvH clone levels at their peak were associated with HvG declines (early post-transplant). Within allografts, high graft-versus-host to host-versus-graft clonal ratios were seen among patients with graft-donor T cell macrochimerism.

Assay: immunoSEQ multiplex PCR; the TCRdb copy retains only in-frame clones and omits some. The data show around 97,000 clones, roughly 93% seen once. The sequences come from unstimulated CD8+ T cells sorted from spleen or lymph node cells, collected before intestinal transplant. The source is a human donor who received an intestinal transplant. The rearrangement links TRBV27 to TRBJ1-1; D unclear. Here the CDR3 DNA reads TGTGCCAGCAGAGACTTGAACACTGAAGCTTTCTTT. As protein: CASRDLNTEAFF.